Sequencing of this TCR beta chain was carried out in a study of radiotherapy plus CTLA-4 blockade in lung cancer. Across the study: Patients showed objective responses in over 15% of cases, and disease control was achieved by less than 35%. Findings and caveats of the study: Interferon-beta and early blood T cell clone dynamics reportedly predicted response best. Blood saw expansion of tumor-derived TCR clones after radiotherapy plus ipilimumab.

Germline V gene lookup returns CDR1 MNHEY and CDR2 SMNVEV (reference sequence). The CDR3 extends over 16 amino acids. The V end lost 2 bases, the J end lost 4 bases, and 15 bases lay between the germline ends. Focal radiation and CTLA-4 blockade (ipilimumab) were tested in chemo-refractory metastatic non-small-cell lung cancer patients. This clone was recorded only once. The antigen remains unidentified. Clones were read by immunoSEQ multiplex PCR, and TCRdb kept only the in-frame ones, dropping some. The sample has about 66,000 clones; over 80% are singletons. The receptor's source is a human donor with non-small cell lung cancer who had a partial response to radiotherapy plus ipilimumab. Sample: peripheral blood, taken from a patient treated with radiotherapy plus ipilimumab. The chain is built from TRBV27 and TRBJ2-1, with D perhaps matching TRBD2 (6 bases). CDR3 coding DNA: TGTGCCAGCAGTTTAAGTCCAGGGAGGAAATACAATGAGCAGTTCTTC. It codes for CASSLSPGRKYNEQFF.